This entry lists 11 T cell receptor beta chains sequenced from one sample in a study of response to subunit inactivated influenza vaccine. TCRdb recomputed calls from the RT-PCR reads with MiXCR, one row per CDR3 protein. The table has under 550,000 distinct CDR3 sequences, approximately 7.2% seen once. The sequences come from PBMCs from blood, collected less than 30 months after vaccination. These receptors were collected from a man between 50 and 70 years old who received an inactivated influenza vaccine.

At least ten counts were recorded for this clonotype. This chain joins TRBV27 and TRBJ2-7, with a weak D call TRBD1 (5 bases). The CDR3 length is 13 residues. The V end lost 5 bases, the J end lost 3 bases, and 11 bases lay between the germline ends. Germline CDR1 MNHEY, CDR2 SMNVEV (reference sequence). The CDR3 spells CASSAGFGYEQYF. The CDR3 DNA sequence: TGTGCCAGCAGTGCAGGGTTTGGCTACGAGCAGTACTTC.

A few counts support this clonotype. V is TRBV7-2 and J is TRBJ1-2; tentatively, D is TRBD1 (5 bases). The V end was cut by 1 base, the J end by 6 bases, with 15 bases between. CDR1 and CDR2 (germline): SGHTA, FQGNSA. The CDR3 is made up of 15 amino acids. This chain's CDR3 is CASSLVDGARDGYTF. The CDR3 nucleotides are TGTGCCAGCAGCTTAGTAGACGGGGCCCGGGATGGCTACACCTTC.

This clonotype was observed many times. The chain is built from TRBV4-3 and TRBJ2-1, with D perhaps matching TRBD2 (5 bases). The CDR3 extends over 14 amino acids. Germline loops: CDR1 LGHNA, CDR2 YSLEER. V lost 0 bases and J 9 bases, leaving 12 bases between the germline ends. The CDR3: CASSQELRGGEQFF. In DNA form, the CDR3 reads TGCGCCAGCAGCCAAGAACTCAGAGGAGGTGAGCAGTTCTTC.

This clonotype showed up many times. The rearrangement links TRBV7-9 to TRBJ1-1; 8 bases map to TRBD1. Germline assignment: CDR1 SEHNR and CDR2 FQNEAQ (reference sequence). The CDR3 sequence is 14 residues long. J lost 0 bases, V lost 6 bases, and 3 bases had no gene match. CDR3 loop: CASSSRGLNTEAFF. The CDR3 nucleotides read TGTGCCAGCAGTTCCAGGGGGCTGAACACTGAAGCTTTCTTT.

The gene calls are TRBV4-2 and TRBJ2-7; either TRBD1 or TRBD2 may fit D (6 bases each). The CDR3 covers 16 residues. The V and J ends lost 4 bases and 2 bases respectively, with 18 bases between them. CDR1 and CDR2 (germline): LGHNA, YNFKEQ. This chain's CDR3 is CASSPGRGAHPYEQYF. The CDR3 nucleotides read TGTGCCAGCAGCCCGGGTAGGGGGGCTCACCCCTACGAGCAGTACTTC.

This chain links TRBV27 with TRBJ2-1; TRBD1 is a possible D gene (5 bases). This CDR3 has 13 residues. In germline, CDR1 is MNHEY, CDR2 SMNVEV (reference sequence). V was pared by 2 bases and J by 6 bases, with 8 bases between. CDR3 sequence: CASSLATVNEQFF. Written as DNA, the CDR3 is TGTGCCAGCAGTTTAGCGACAGTCAATGAGCAGTTCTTC.

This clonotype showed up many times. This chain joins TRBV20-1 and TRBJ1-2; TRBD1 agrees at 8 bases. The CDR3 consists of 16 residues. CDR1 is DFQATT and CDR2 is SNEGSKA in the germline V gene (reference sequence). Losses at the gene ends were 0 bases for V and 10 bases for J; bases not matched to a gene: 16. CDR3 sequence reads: CSARDLPGQESFDYTF. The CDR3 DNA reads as TGCAGTGCTAGAGATCTGCCGGGACAGGAGAGCTTCGACTACACCTTC.

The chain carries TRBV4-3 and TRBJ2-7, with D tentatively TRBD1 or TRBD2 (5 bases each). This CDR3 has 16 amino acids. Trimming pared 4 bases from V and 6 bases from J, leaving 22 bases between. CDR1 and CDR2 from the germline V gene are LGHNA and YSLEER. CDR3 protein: CASSPTDDRQGREQYF. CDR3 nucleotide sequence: TGCGCCAGCAGCCCAACGGATGACCGGCAGGGACGCGAGCAGTACTTC.

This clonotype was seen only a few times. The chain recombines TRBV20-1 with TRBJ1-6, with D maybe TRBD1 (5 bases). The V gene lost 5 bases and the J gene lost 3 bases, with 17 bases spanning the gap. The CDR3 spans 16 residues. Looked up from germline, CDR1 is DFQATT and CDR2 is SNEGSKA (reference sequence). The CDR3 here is CSAVSVQAVYNSPLHF. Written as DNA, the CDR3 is TGCAGTGCTGTCTCCGTACAGGCAGTCTATAATTCACCCCTCCACTTT.

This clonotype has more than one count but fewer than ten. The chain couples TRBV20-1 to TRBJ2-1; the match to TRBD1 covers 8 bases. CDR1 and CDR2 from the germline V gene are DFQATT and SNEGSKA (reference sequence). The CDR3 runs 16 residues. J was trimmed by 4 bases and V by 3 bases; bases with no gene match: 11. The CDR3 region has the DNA TGCAGTGCTAGTACGAGACAGGGGCCAACATACAATGAGCAGTTCTTC. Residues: CSASTRQGPTYNEQFF.

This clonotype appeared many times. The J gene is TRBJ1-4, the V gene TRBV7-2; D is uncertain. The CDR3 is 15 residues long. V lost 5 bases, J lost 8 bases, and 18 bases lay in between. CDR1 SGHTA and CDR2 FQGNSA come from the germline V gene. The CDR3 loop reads CASSTLGNRGEKLFF. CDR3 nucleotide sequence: TGTGCCAGCAGCACCCTTGGAAACCGAGGAGAAAAACTGTTTTTT.